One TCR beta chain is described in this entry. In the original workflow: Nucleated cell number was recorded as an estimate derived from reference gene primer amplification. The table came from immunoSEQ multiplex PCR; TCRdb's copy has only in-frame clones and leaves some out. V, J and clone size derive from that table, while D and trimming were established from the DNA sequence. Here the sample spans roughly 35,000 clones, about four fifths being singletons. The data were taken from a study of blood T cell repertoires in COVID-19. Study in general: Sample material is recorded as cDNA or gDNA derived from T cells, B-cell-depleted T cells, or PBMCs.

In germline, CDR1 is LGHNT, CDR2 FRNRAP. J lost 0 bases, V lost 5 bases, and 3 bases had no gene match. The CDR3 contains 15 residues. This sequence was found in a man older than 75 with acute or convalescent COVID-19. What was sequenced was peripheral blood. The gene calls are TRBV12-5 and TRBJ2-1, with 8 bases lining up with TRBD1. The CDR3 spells CASGDRGTSYNEQFF. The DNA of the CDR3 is TGTGCTAGTGGTGACAGGGGTACCTCCTACAATGAGCAGTTCTTC.